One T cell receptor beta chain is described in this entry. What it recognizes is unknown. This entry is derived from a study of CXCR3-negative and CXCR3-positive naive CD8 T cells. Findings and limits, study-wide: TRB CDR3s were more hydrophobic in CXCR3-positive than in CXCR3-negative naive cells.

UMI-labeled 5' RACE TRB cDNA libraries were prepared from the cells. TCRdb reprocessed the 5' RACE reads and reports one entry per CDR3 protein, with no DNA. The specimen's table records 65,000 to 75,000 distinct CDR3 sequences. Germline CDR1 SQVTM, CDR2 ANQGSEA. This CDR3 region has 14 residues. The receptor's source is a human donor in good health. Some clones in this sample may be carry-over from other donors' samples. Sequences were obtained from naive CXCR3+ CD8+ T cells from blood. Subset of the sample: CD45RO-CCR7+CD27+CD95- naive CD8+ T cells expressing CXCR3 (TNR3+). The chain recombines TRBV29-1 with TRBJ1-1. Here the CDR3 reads CSIPPISVGTEAFF.